These 19 T cell receptor beta chains share one sample of origin, sequenced in a study of blood T cell repertoires in COVID-19. Produced via immunoSEQ multiplex PCR; TCRdb's table is partial and in-frame only. This sample has approximately 150,000 clones; approximately 79% occur once, and the top ten carry 2% to 2.5%. The sequenced sample consisted of PBMCs or T cells enriched from blood (not recorded which). These receptors all stem from a man aged 40-50 years with acute COVID-19.

Only one count was recorded for this clone. The chain combines TRBV18 with TRBJ1-1; 9 nucleotides match TRBD1. The V gene's germline CDR1 is KGHSH and CDR2 LQKENI. The CDR3 spans 13 residues. V shed 5 bases and J 4 bases; nucleotides not matched to a gene: 2. The CDR3 loop is CASSWDRATEAFF. CDR3 in DNA: TGTGCCAGCTCATGGGACAGGGCCACTGAAGCTTTCTTT.

The chain links TRBV9 to TRBJ2-3, with unresolved D. This CDR3 is 12 amino acids long. Germline CDR1 is SGDLS and CDR2 is YYNGEE. V was trimmed by 3 bases and J by 5 bases, leaving 7 bases between them. CDR3 sequence reads: CASSAPGDTQYF. CDR3 nucleotide sequence: TGTGCCAGCAGCGCGCCCGGAGATACGCAGTATTTT. The complete variable domain, with remaining parts taken from reference TRBV9 and TRBJ2-3, reads DSGVTQTPKHLITATGQRVTLRCSPRSGDLSVYWYQQSLDQGLQFLIQYYNGEERAKGNILERFSAQQFPDLHSELNLSSLELGDSALYFCASSAPGDTQYFGPGTRLTVL.

This clone was seen just once. The chain has TRBV6-5 and TRBJ1-3, with D hard to call. The V end was cut by 5 bases, the J end by 0 bases, with 11 bases between. This CDR3 is 15 amino acids long. Looked up from germline, CDR1 is MNHEY and CDR2 is SVGAGI. CDR3: CASSLGLFSGNTIYF. The CDR3 nucleotides are TGTGCCAGCAGTCTTGGCCTTTTCTCTGGAAACACCATATATTTT.

This chain links TRBV5-6 with TRBJ1-1; tentative D call: TRBD1 (6 bases). V shed 0 bases and J shed 1 base, with 7 bases lying between them. Per the germline V gene, CDR1 is SGHDT and CDR2 is YYEEEE. This CDR3 has 14 residues. CDR3 DNA: TGTGCCAGCAGCTTGGTCAGGGGGAACACTGAAGCTTTCTTT. It codes for CASSLVRGNTEAFF. The variable domain in full, with the rest retrieved from reference TRBV5-6 and TRBJ1-1, is DAGVTQSPTHLIKTRGQQVTLRCSPKSGHDTVSWYQQALGQGPQFIFQYYEEEERQRGNFPDRFSGHQFPNYSSELNVNALLLGDSALYLCASSLVRGNTEAFFGQGTRLTVV.

This clone was seen once. The chain recombines TRBV7-9 with TRBJ2-7; D possibly corresponds to TRBD2 (5 bases). The CDR3 covers 13 residues. The germline CDR1 and CDR2 sequences are SEHNR and FQNEAQ (reference sequence). The V gene lost 1 base and the J gene lost 4 bases, with 8 bases spanning the gap. The CDR3 DNA is TGTGCCAGCAGCTTAGACAGCGGTTACGAGCAGTACTTC. Translated, it gives CASSLDSGYEQYF.

The chain couples TRBV2 to TRBJ1-6; D is possibly TRBD1 (6 bases). Trimming shortened V by 6 bases and J by 8 bases, and 11 bases separated the two germline ends. This CDR3 comprises 13 residues. Germline CDR1 reads SNHLY; CDR2 reads FYNNEI. The CDR3 DNA follows: TGTGCCAGCAGAGGACAGTATGATTCACCCCTCCACTTT. This encodes CASRGQYDSPLHF.

V gene TRBV19 combines with J gene TRBJ1-1, with 8 bases matching TRBD1. The V gene end was trimmed by 10 bases and the J gene end by 4 bases; junction bases not matched to a gene: 5. Per germline, CDR1 LNHDA and CDR2 SQIVND (reference sequence). This CDR3 is built from 12 residues. CDR3 amino acids: CATQTGGTEAFF. CDR3 DNA sequence: TGTGCCACCCAAACAGGGGGCACTGAAGCTTTCTTT.

The CDR3 coding sequence is TGTGCCAGCAGTGAGGGGGAAGCGGGTAACCTCTACGAGCAGTACTTC. This translates into CASSEGEAGNLYEQYF. V and J are TRBV25-1 and TRBJ2-7, with TRBD2 as a possible D gene (6 bases). Trimming stripped 3 bases from V and 3 bases from J, with 18 bases between. The germline V gene encodes CDR1 MGHDK and CDR2 SYGVNS. The CDR3 has 16 amino acids.

About this clone: The junction departs from germline at one end; a sequencing error may be responsible. The chain combines TRBV24-1 with TRBJ2-1, with 7 bases fitting TRBD2. CDR3 size: 13 residues. In germline, CDR1 is KGHDR, CDR2 SFDVKD. The CDR3, as DNA: TGTGCCACCGGTGACGGACTAGATATAATTCAGTTCTTC. Protein product: CATGDGLDIIQFF.

The V call is TRBV28, the J call TRBJ2-7, with TRBD2 identical over 12 bases. The CDR3 is 17 amino acids. Unmatched junction bases numbered 9, after V lost 4 bases and J lost 2 bases. In germline, CDR1 is MDHEN, CDR2 SYDVKM. Written as DNA, the CDR3 is TGTGCCAGCAGTTCCCCTAGCGGGAGGGCCGGGGCCTACGAGCAGTACTTC. Residues: CASSSPSGRAGAYEQYF.

The chain employs TRBV6-5 and TRBJ1-5; D not resolved. The CDR3 contains 15 residues. Per the germline V gene, CDR1 is MNHEY and CDR2 is SVGAGI. Deletions cut 8 bases from V and 4 bases from J, with 18 bases between. The CDR3 spells CASRISAGGNQPQHF. In DNA, the CDR3 is TGTGCCAGCCGAATTAGTGCGGGAGGGAATCAGCCCCAGCATTTT.

The gene calls are TRBV30 and TRBJ2-7; 7 bases map to TRBD1. The junction had 11 bases not matched to a gene; V was cut back by 1 base and J by 5 bases. Germline CDR1 and CDR2: GTSNPN and SVGIG (reference sequence). The CDR3 consists of 15 residues. The CDR3 loop reads CAWSGKTGSTHEQYF. In DNA form, the CDR3 reads TGTGCCTGGAGTGGAAAGACAGGGTCTACCCACGAGCAGTACTTC. Based on the CDR3 plus reference TRBV30 and TRBJ2-7, the full variable domain is SQTIHQWPATLVQPVGSPLSLECTVEGTSNPNLYWYRQAAGRGLQLLFYSVGIGQISSEVPQNLSASRPQDRQFILSSKKLLLSDSGFYLCAWSGKTGSTHEQYFGPGTRLTVT.

The J gene is TRBJ2-2, the V gene TRBV10-2; no reliable D call. Trimming took off 4 bases at V and 2 bases at J, with 11 bases between the two ends. Germline lookup yields CDR1 WSHSY and CDR2 SAAADI. The CDR3 sequence is 15 residues long. Here the CDR3 reads CASSVPADNTGELFF. In DNA, the CDR3 is TGCGCCAGCAGTGTCCCTGCAGATAACACCGGGGAGCTGTTTTTT.

The V and J genes are TRBV7-2 and TRBJ1-2, with D uncertain. This CDR3 is built from 13 residues. Trimming removed 1 base at V and 2 bases at J, with 5 bases between. Germline V gene sequence: CDR1 SGHTA, CDR2 FQGNSA. The CDR3 DNA sequence: TGTGCCAGCAGCTTAGACCAGAACTATGGCTACACCTTC. Protein product: CASSLDQNYGYTF. The full variable domain, in which reference TRBV7-2 and TRBJ1-2 provide the parts outside the CDR3, is GAGVSQSPSNKVTEKGKDVELRCDPISGHTALYWYRQSLGQGLEFLIYFQGNSAPDKSGLPSDRFSAERTGGSVSTLTIQRTQQEDSAVYLCASSLDQNYGYTFGSGTRLTVV.

This chain's CDR3 is CASSPPGGTDYNQPQHF. Written as DNA, the CDR3 is TGTGCCAGCAGCCCCCCTGGGGGGACAGACTACAATCAGCCCCAGCATTTT. The genes are TRBV28 and TRBJ1-5; the match to TRBD1 covers 7 bases. The length of the CDR3 is 17 residues. Germline V gene data show CDR1 as MDHEN and CDR2 as SYDVKM. V shed 6 bases, J shed 3 bases, and the junction held 14 bases outside the gene matches.

This chain links TRBV5-1 with TRBJ2-2; 8 bases match TRBD1. Germline lookup yields CDR1 SGHRS and CDR2 YFSETQ. CDR3 length equals 15 residues. The V and J ends lost 2 bases and 1 base, in that order; junction bases with no gene match: 1. The DNA for the CDR3 is TGCGCCAGCAGCTTTGGGACAGGGAACACCGGGGAGCTGTTTTTT. This translates into CASSFGTGNTGELFF.

The CDR3 is CASSPSFDRVSPLHF. CDR3 in DNA: TGTGCCAGCAGCCCATCATTCGACAGGGTCTCACCCCTCCACTTT. The J gene is TRBJ1-6, the V gene TRBV5-6, with 7 bases lining up with TRBD1. The CDR3 extends over 15 amino acids. V was pared by 4 bases and J by 10 bases, with 11 bases of the junction left unmatched. Germline CDR1 SGHDT, CDR2 YYEEEE.

V and J are TRBV2 and TRBJ2-5; tentatively, D is TRBD1 (5 bases). V gave up 3 bases and J gave up 2 bases, with 10 bases separating them. CDR3 length equals 14 residues. CDR1 and CDR2 (germline): SNHLY, FYNNEI. CDR3 region: CASSEAHRQETQYF. DNA for the CDR3: TGTGCCAGCAGTGAGGCCCACAGGCAAGAGACCCAGTACTTC. The full variable domain, with the rest looked up from reference TRBV2 and TRBJ2-5, is EPEVTQTPSHQVTQMGQEVILRCVPISNHLYFYWYRQILGQKVEFLVSFYNNEISEKSEIFDDQFSVERPDGSNFTLKIRSTKLEDSAMYFCASSEAHRQETQYFGPGTRLLVL.

V gene TRBV5-1 combines with J gene TRBJ1-3, with no clear D. The CDR3 is 15 residues long. V lost 0 bases and J 0 bases, leaving 7 bases between the germline ends. Germline-derived CDR1 and CDR2 are SGHRS and YFSETQ. CDR3 amino acids: CASSLGLTSGNTIYF. The DNA of the CDR3 is TGCGCCAGCAGCTTGGGACTGACCTCTGGAAACACCATATATTTT.